Below, 2 T cell receptor beta chains from the same sample are listed, as sequenced in a study of cytomegalovirus exposure and HLA in healthy donors (dated 2017 in TCRdb). Libraries were constructed by the immunoSEQ multiplex PCR assay. For the multiplex PCR, a mixture combining 60 forward primers for TCR Vbeta segments and 13 reverse primers for TCR Jbeta segments was used. TCRdb took over this immuneACCESS table, retaining in-frame rearrangements with V and J assigned. Such tables are incomplete; in checked studies, under half of the missing clones stem from an unresolved V gene, and the remainder is unexplained. The sample includes about 160,000 clones, with roughly 65% observed a single time. The ten largest clones take up approximately 4.6% of the sample. The sample consisted of PBMCs. The source of these receptors is a man aged 18 to 35 in good health and CMV-seropositive.

The V and J genes are TRBV6-4 and TRBJ1-1; D unclear. The V and J ends lost 11 bases and 3 bases respectively, with 10 bases between them. The CDR3 contains 11 residues. From germline, CDR1 is MRHNA and CDR2 SNTAGT. CDR3: CARLTHTEAFF. For the CDR3, the DNA is TGTGCCCGACTGACCCACACTGAAGCTTTCTTT.

V and J are TRBV5-1 and TRBJ1-5, with 11 bases identical to TRBD1. The CDR3 runs 15 residues. Trimming cost V 5 bases and J 6 bases; bases outside gene matches: 7. Germline V gene lookup returns CDR1 SGHRS and CDR2 YFSETQ. The CDR3 region is CASSRGTGGPQPQHF. CDR3 in DNA: TGCGCCAGCAGTCGTGGGACAGGGGGTCCTCAGCCCCAGCATTTT.